This T cell receptor beta chain originates from a study of beta chain features in type 1 diabetes. Findings and caveats of the study: TCRB CDR3 length was moderately but significantly reduced in all four CD4+ subsets of Type 1 diabetes patients.

Sorting with CD45RO/CCR7/CD25/CD127/CD95/CD27 yielded naive, central memory, regulatory and stem-like memory CD4+ cells. Purity exceeded 95% in all sorted populations. Sequencing targeted expressed TCRB transcripts, as all isolated RNA had been reverse transcribed. Sequencing used immunoSEQ multiplex PCR; TCRdb keeps in-frame clones, though not all of them. Here the sample spans about 220,000 clones, 9.5% to 13% being singletons. The CDR3 totals 15 residues. V gave up 6 bases and J gave up 2 bases, with 11 bases separating them. The V gene's germline CDR1 is MNHEY and CDR2 SVGAGI. This clone has only a few counts. Its antigen is undetermined.

This TCR was recovered from a man younger than 30 in good health. The V and J genes are TRBV6-5 and TRBJ2-6; D may be TRBD1 (6 bases). The sequencing sample was made of central memory CD4+ T cells from blood. The CDR3: CASSQTGTGANVLTF. The CDR3 region has the DNA TGTGCCAGCAGCCAAACAGGGACTGGGGCCAACGTCCTGACTTTC.